This T cell receptor (beta chain) was sequenced for a study of cytomegalovirus exposure and HLA in healthy donors. Whole-study findings and limits: With high specificity and sensitivity, the classifier reportedly diagnosed cytomegalovirus status. Confirmation in vitro established that a few CMV-associated chains were specific for CMV antigens.

Concerning this clone: Its antigen is currently unknown.

The CDR3 spans 15 residues. Per the germline V gene, CDR1 is LNHDA and CDR2 is SQIVND (reference sequence). V was clipped by 5 bases and J by 3 bases, with 13 bases between them. The data were produced by immunoSEQ multiplex PCR, yet TCRdb's version contains in-frame clones alone and is incomplete. In the table there are about 44,000 clones, approximately 93% of which are singletons. The source is a young woman in good health and CMV-seronegative. The V gene is TRBV19, the J gene TRBJ2-2; maybe TRBD1 (5 bases). Sequenced: PBMCs. The CDR3 here is CASSPPGRDTGELFF. DNA for the CDR3: TGTGCCAGTAGTCCCCCAGGGCGCGACACCGGGGAGCTGTTTTTT. Full variable domain (missing parts from reference TRBV19 and TRBJ2-2): DGGITQSPKYLFRKEGQNVTLSCEQNLNHDAMYWYRQDPGQGLRLIYYSQIVNDFQKGDIAEGYSVSREKKESFPLTVTSAQKNPTAFYLCASSPPGRDTGELFFGEGSRLTVL.